The 22 T cell receptor beta chains below were found in one sample sequenced in a study of T-cell reconstitution after alpha-beta-depleted transplantation in children. For TCRbeta, the library was prepared with unique molecular identifiers. One entry per CDR3 protein results from TCRdb running MiXCR on the PCR reads. The sample comprises 450,000 to 600,000 distinct CDR3 sequences, about 10% of which are singletons, and 2% to 2.5% rests with the top ten. Sequenced here: PBMCs, sampled before TCRalphabeta/CD19-depleted stem cell transplant. The receptors were gathered from a child aged 2-15 years with inherited bone marrow failure, due to receive a stem cell transplant.

In its sample, this clonotype was seen a few times. The chain combines TRBV7-2 with TRBJ2-3, with D perhaps given as TRBD1 or TRBD2 (5 bases each). Per the germline V gene, CDR1 is SGHTA and CDR2 is FQGNSA. The CDR3 sequence is 15 residues long. V lost 5 bases and J 3 bases, leaving 15 bases between the germline ends. CDR3 sequence reads: CASSRGRKSTDTQYF. CDR3 nucleotide sequence: TGTGCCAGCAGCCGGGGCAGGAAGAGTACAGATACGCAGTATTTT.

This clonotype has a count of ten or more. V is TRBV12-3 or TRBV12-4 and J is TRBJ2-1, with a possible D match to TRBD2 (5 bases). The CDR3 has 11 amino acids. V lost 5 bases to trimming and J lost 6 bases, with 5 bases between them. The CDR3 DNA reads as TGTGCCAGCAGTGGACTCAATGAGCAGTTCTTC. Amino acid sequence: CASSGLNEQFF.

Only a few counts were recorded for this clonotype. J is TRBJ2-7 and V is TRBV7-2; D ambiguous. The CDR3 spans 15 residues. The germline CDR1 and CDR2 sequences are SGHTA and FQGNSA. V lost 5 bases to trimming and J lost 1 base, with 15 bases between them. The CDR3 bases are TGTGCCAGCAGCCGCGTCCCTAACCCTTCCTACGAGCAGTACTTC. This codes for CASSRVPNPSYEQYF.

This chain uses TRBV15 with TRBJ2-5, with a tentative D call TRBD1 (5 bases). Between the trimmed V and J ends, which lost 3 bases and 3 bases, there was a span of 8 bases. From germline, CDR1 is LNHNV and CDR2 YYDKDF (reference sequence). The CDR3 runs to 13 residues. CDR3 in amino acids: CATSRVGEETQYF. The CDR3 DNA reads TGTGCCACCAGCAGGGTAGGGGAAGAGACCCAGTACTTC.

This sequence joins TRBV4-3 and TRBJ2-1, with TRBD2 matching 9 bases. V shed 0 bases, J shed 3 bases, and the junction held 6 bases outside the gene matches. Germline-derived CDR1 and CDR2 are LGHNA and YSLEER. The CDR3 sequence is 17 residues long. This CDR3 reads CASSQDSLAGFYNEQFF. CDR3 nucleotide sequence: TGCGCCAGCAGCCAAGATTCCCTAGCGGGGTTCTACAATGAGCAGTTCTTC.

The chain joins TRBV3-1 to TRBJ2-1; possible D gene TRBD2, 6 bases. Trimming left V 4 bases short and J 3 bases short, with 13 bases between. The CDR3 extends over 15 amino acids. Germline V CDR1 and CDR2: LGHDT, YNNKEL (reference sequence). The chain's CDR3 is CASSRWTNRYNEQFF. DNA for the CDR3: TGTGCCAGCAGCCGATGGACTAACCGCTACAATGAGCAGTTCTTC.

In its sample, this clonotype was seen many times. The V gene is TRBV6-2 or TRBV6-3, the J gene TRBJ2-7, with 7 nucleotides matching TRBD1. The germline V gene has CDR1 MNHEY and CDR2 SVGEGT. CDR3 length: 13 residues. The V gene end was trimmed by 4 bases and the J gene end by 0 bases; junction bases not matched to a gene: 0. In nucleotides, the CDR3 is TGTGCCAGCAGTTGGGACAGCTCCTACGAGCAGTACTTC. Its translation is CASSWDSSYEQYF.

Many counts were recorded for this clonotype. V gene TRBV12-3 or TRBV12-4 combines with J gene TRBJ2-1, with a tentative D call TRBD1 (5 bases). The CDR3 loop spans 12 amino acids. V dropped 6 bases and J dropped 13 bases, with 16 bases sitting between them. CDR3 nucleotides: TGTGCCAGCAGCCCTGCCGTAGGACACCAGTTCTTC. It encodes CASSPAVGHQFF.

The gene calls are TRBV12-3 or TRBV12-4 and TRBJ2-2; TRBD2 matches at 12 bases. The CDR3 has 16 residues. The V and J ends lost 7 bases and 6 bases, in that order; junction bases with no gene match: 9. Here the CDR3 reads CASTPRLAGAAGELFF. Written as DNA, the CDR3 is TGTGCCAGCACCCCGCGACTAGCGGGAGCGGCCGGGGAGCTGTTTTTT.

A word on this clonotype: A much larger clone is a single base away; this may be a read error. The V call is TRBV27, the J call TRBJ1-1, with TRBD1 matching 7 bases. V trimming: 6 bases; J trimming: 11 bases; junction bases outside the gene matches: 6. The germline CDR1 and CDR2 sequences are MNHEY and SMNVEV (reference sequence). The CDR3 covers 11 residues. CDR3 coding DNA: TGTGCCAGCAGCAGACAGGGCCGGGCTTTCTTT. Translating gives CASSRQGRAFF.

Many counts were recorded for this clonotype. The chain couples TRBV19 to TRBJ2-1; TRBD2 aligns across 10 bases. The V gene's germline CDR1 is LNHDA and CDR2 SQIVND (reference sequence). J gave up 5 bases and V 2 bases, and 3 bases lay outside the gene matches. The length of the CDR3 is 15 residues. CDR3 nucleotides: TGTGCCAGTAGTATACTAGCGGGAGTACACAATGAGCAGTTCTTC. It codes for CASSILAGVHNEQFF.

This clonotype was seen many times. J is TRBJ2-1 and V is TRBV6-5; TRBD2 matches at 7 bases. Germline CDR1 and CDR2: MNHEY and SVGAGI. Trimming cost V 0 bases and J 6 bases; bases outside gene matches: 11. This CDR3 region has 17 residues. CDR3 DNA sequence: TGTGCCAGCAGTTACTCGGTTCTAGCGGCCTCGGTCAATGAGCAGTTCTTC. It encodes CASSYSVLAASVNEQFF.

This clonotype was detected many times. The chain has TRBV27 and TRBJ1-4; no reliable D call. The CDR3 is 15 amino acids. Germline-derived CDR1 and CDR2 are MNHEY and SMNVEV (reference sequence). Trimming took off 5 bases at V and 3 bases at J, with 13 bases between the two ends. The CDR3 protein is CASSPGPSPNEKLFF. The CDR3, as DNA: TGTGCCAGCAGTCCCGGTCCCAGCCCTAATGAAAAACTGTTTTTT.

This clonotype has ten or more counts. The J gene is TRBJ2-7, the V gene TRBV7-2, with no clear D. The CDR3 spans 15 residues. Per the germline V gene, CDR1 is SGHTA and CDR2 is FQGNSA. The ends were cut back, 0 bases at V and 4 bases at J, with 13 bases in the middle. This CDR3 is CASSLARVGFYEQYF. As DNA, the CDR3 is TGTGCCAGCAGCTTAGCTCGAGTGGGGTTTTACGAGCAGTACTTC.

This clonotype was observed many times. The chain is built from TRBV12-3 or TRBV12-4 and TRBJ2-1; the D gene is possibly TRBD1 (5 bases). The V end lost 3 bases, the J end lost 7 bases, and 10 bases lay between the germline ends. The CDR3 totals 13 residues. This chain's CDR3 is CASSLDNDNEQFF. In nucleotides, the CDR3 is TGTGCCAGCAGTTTGGACAACGATAATGAGCAGTTCTTC.

This clonotype was seen repeatedly, ten times or more. V usage is TRBV12-3 or TRBV12-4 and J usage is TRBJ1-1, with TRBD1 matching over 8 bases. The J segment lost 1 base and the V segment lost 4 bases, leaving 11 bases of the junction unmatched. The length of the CDR3 is 17 residues. As DNA, the CDR3 is TGTGCCAGCAGTTCGAGGCGCAGGGGGCTTTGGAACACTGAAGCTTTCTTT. Its protein is CASSSRRRGLWNTEAFF.

V is TRBV7-2 and J is TRBJ2-3, with TRBD2 identical over 14 bases. This CDR3 spans 16 amino acids. J was trimmed by 5 bases and V by 5 bases; bases with no gene match: 6. Germline CDR1 is SGHTA and CDR2 is FQGNSA. This chain's CDR3 is CASSLPTSGRGDTQYF. In DNA form, the CDR3 reads TGTGCCAGCAGCCTACCGACTAGCGGGAGGGGAGATACGCAGTATTTT.

This clonotype was found once. The CDR3 region has the DNA TGTGCCAGCAACTCTCCGGTACGGCAGAACACTGAAGCTTTCTTT. Translation: CASNSPVRQNTEAFF. The chain is built from TRBV6-1 and TRBJ1-1; no clear D gene. The germline CDR1 and CDR2 sequences are MNHNS and SASEGT. V lost 7 bases and J 1 base, leaving 16 bases between the germline ends. The CDR3 totals 15 residues.

This clonotype was recorded at least ten times. V and J are TRBV6-2 or TRBV6-3 and TRBJ2-2; TRBD1 matches at 8 bases. With 8 bases clipped from V and 4 bases from J, the junction kept 6 bases outside the gene matches. Germline V gives CDR1 MNHEY, CDR2 SVGEGT. CDR3 length: 14 amino acids. The CDR3 region has the DNA TGTGCCAGCGCCGACAGGGGAGGCACCGGGGAGCTGTTTTTT. It codes for CASADRGGTGELFF.

This clonotype was picked up many times. The rearrangement links TRBV12-3 or TRBV12-4 to TRBJ2-1; no clear D gene. Deletions cut 5 bases from V and 3 bases from J, with 11 bases between. The CDR3 runs 14 residues. As DNA, the CDR3 is TGTGCCAGCAGTGGATTAGTGGGCTACAATGAGCAGTTCTTC. Protein sequence: CASSGLVGYNEQFF.

The table lists this clonotype with many counts. The chain uses TRBV25-1 and TRBJ2-5, with D tentatively TRBD1 (5 bases). The CDR3 has 16 residues. V was clipped by 3 bases and J by 4 bases, with 18 bases between them. Germline lookup yields CDR1 MGHDK and CDR2 SYGVNS. DNA of the CDR3: TGTGCCAGCAGTGATAGTACAGGATTATCGGGAGAGACCCAGTACTTC. This sequence encodes CASSDSTGLSGETQYF.

The rearrangement uses TRBV25-1 and TRBJ2-3, with 7 nucleotides matching TRBD2. Per the germline V gene, CDR1 is MGHDK and CDR2 is SYGVNS. V was pared by 4 bases and J by 5 bases, with 9 bases of the junction left unmatched. The CDR3 runs to 15 residues. CDR3 in DNA: TGTGCCAGCAGTGCCCTGGGAGGGGCGCGAGATACGCAGTATTTT. It codes for CASSALGGARDTQYF.